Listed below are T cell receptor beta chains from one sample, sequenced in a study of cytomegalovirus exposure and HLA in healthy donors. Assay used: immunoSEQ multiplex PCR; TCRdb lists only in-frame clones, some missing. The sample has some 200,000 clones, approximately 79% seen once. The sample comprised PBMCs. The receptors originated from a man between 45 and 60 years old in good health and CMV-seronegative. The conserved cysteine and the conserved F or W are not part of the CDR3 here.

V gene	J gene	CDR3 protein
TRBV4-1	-	ASSHSGNEQY
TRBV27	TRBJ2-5	ASRRIVQETQY
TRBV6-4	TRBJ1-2	ASSGQGALNYGYT
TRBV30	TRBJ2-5	TWSATRETQY
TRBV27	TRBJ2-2	ASSPPGLVGNGELF
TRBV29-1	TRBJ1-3	SVVTAARSGNTIY
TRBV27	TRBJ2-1	ASRKGLAGVGSYNEQF
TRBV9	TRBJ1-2	ASSVSPTETSGYT
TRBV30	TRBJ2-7	AWRGGLAGYYEQY
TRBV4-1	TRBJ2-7	ASSQPGTSGSYEQY
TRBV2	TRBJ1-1	ASSTYTEAF
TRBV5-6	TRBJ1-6	ASSKPGQGPNSPLH
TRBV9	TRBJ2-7	ASSKGRDEQY